This T cell receptor beta chain was captured by sequencing in a study of blood T cell repertoires in COVID-19. Looking at the study overall: The study drew acute and convalescent COVID-19 samples from the United States, Italy and Spain. The cDNA or gDNA used as material had been derived from T cells, B-cell-depleted T cells, or PBMCs.

J was trimmed by 6 bases and V by 4 bases; bases with no gene match: 8. This CDR3 has 16 amino acids. CDR1 and CDR2 (germline): SGHTA, FQGNSA. Source study methods: The assay estimated nucleated cells by amplifying reference gene primers. Produced via immunoSEQ multiplex PCR; TCRdb's table is partial and in-frame only. V and J calls and clone size are copied from that table; D and trimming were computed from the DNA. The sample yields just under 85,000 clones, 83% seen once. This chain links TRBV7-2 with TRBJ2-4; TRBD2 agrees at 11 bases. What was sequenced was peripheral blood. The sequence came from a woman older than 75 with acute or convalescent COVID-19. CDR3 coding DNA: TGTGCCAGCAGCTCCTTAGCGGGAGGGCCTGGAAACATTCAGTACTTC. It is translated as CASSSLAGGPGNIQYF.